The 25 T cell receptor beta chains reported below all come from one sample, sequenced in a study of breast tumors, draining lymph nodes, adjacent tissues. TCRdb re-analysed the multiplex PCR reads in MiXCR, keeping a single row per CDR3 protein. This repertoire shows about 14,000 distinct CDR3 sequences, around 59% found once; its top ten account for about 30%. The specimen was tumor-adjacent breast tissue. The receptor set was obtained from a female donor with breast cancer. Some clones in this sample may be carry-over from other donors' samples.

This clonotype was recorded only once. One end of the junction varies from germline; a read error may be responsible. Here the CDR3 reads CATSRATDTQYF. DNA for the CDR3: TGTGCCACCAGCCGAGCCACAGATACGCAGTATTTT. V and J are TRBV7-8 and TRBJ2-3; D gene ambiguous. CDR3 length: 12 amino acids. Germline V gene data show CDR1 as SGHVS and CDR2 as FQNEAQ.

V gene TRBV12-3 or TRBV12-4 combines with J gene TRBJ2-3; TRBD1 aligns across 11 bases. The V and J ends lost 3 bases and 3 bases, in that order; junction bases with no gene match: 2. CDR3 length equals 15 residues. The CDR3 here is CASSFGTGGTDTQYF. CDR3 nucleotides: TGTGCCAGCAGTTTCGGGACAGGGGGGACAGATACGCAGTATTTT.

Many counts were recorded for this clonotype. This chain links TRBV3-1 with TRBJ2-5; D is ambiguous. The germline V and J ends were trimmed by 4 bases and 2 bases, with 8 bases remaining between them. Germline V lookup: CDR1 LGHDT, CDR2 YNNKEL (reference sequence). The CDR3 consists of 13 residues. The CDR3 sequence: CASSLAPQETQYF. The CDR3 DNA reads TGTGCCAGCAGCCTCGCTCCACAAGAGACCCAGTACTTC.

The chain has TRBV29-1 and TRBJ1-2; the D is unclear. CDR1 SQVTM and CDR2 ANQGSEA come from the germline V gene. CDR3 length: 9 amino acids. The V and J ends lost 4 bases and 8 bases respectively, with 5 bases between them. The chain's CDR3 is CSVGTGYTF. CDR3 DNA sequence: TGCAGCGTTGGCACAGGCTACACCTTC.

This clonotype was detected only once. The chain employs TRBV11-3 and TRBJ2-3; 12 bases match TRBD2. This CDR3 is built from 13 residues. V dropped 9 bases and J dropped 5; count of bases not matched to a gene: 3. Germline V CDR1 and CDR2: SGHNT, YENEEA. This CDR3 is CASTSGRRDTQYF. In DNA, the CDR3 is TGTGCCAGTACTAGCGGGAGGAGAGATACGCAGTATTTT. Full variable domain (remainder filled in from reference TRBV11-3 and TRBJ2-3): EAGVVQSPRYKIIEKKQPVAFWCNPISGHNTLYWYLQNLGQGPELLIRYENEEAVDDSQLPKDRFSAERLKGVDSTLKIQPAELGDSAVYLCASTSGRRDTQYFGPGTRLTVL.

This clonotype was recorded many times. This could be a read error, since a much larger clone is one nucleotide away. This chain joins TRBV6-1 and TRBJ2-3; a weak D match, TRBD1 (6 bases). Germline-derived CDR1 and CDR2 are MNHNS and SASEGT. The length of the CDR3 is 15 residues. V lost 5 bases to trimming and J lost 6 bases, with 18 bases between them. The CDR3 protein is CASSHLGARRDTQYF. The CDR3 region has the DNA TGTGCCAGCAGTCATTTGGGGGCGCGGCGCGATACGCAGTATTTT.

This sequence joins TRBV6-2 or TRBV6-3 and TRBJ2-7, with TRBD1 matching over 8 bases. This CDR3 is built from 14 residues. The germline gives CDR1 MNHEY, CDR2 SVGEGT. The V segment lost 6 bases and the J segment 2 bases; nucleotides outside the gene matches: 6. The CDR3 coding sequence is TGTGCCAGCAGCCCCAAGACAGGGGCCTACGAGCAGTACTTC. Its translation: CASSPKTGAYEQYF.

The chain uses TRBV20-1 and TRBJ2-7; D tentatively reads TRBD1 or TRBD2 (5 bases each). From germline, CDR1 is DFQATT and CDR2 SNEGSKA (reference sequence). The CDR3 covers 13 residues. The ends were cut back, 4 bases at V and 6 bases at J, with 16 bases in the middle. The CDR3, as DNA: TGCAGTGCTATCCGGGACGGGACCGGCGAGCAGTACTTC. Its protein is CSAIRDGTGEQYF.

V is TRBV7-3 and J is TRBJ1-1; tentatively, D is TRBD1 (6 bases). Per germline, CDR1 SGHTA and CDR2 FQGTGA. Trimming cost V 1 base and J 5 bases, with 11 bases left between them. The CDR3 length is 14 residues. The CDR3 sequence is CASSLMGAGTEAFF. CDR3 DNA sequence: TGTGCCAGCAGCTTAATGGGGGCGGGAACTGAAGCTTTCTTT.

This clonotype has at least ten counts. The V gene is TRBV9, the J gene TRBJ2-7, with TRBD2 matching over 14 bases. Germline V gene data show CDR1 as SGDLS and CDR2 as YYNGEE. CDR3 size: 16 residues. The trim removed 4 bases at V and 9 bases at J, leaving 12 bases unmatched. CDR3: CASSPSGTSGSLVQYF. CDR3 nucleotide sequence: TGTGCCAGCAGCCCGTCCGGGACTAGCGGGAGTCTCGTGCAGTACTTC.

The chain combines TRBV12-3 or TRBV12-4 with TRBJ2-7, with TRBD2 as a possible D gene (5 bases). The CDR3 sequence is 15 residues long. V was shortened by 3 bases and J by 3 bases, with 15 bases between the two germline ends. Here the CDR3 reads CASSFSGSTNYEQYF. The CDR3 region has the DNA TGTGCCAGCAGTTTTAGTGGGAGTACTAACTACGAGCAGTACTTC.

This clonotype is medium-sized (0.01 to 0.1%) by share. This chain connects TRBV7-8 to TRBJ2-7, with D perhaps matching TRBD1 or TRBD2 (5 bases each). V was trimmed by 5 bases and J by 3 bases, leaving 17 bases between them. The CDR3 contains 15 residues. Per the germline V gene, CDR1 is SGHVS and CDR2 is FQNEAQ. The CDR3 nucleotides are TGTGCCAGCAGCGAATACCGGGACCCCGACTACGAGCAGTACTTC. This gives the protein CASSEYRDPDYEQYF.

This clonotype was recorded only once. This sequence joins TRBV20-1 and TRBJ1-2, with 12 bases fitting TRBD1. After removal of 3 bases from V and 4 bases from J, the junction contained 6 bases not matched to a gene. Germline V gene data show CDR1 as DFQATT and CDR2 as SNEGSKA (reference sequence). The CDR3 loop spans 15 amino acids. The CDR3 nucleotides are TGCAGTGCTAGGCGAGGGACAGGGGGCGCCTATGGCTACACCTTC. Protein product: CSARRGTGGAYGYTF.

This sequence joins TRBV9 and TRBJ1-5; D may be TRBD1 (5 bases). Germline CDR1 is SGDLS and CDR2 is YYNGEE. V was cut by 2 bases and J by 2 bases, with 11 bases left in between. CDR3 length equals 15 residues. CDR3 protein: CASSVDGDGNQPQHF. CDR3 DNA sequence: TGTGCCAGCAGCGTTGACGGGGACGGCAATCAGCCCCAGCATTTT. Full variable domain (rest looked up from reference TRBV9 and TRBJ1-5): DSGVTQTPKHLITATGQRVTLRCSPRSGDLSVYWYQQSLDQGLQFLIQYYNGEERAKGNILERFSAQQFPDLHSELNLSSLELGDSALYFCASSVDGDGNQPQHFGDGTRLSIL.

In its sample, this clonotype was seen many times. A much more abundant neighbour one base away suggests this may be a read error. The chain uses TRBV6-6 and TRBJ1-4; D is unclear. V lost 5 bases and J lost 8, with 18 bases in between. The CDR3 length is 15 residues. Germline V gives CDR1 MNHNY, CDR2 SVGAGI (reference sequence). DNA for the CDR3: TGTGCCAGCAGTCACCTTGGACTTAGTGGGGAAAAACTGTTTTTT. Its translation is CASSHLGLSGEKLFF.

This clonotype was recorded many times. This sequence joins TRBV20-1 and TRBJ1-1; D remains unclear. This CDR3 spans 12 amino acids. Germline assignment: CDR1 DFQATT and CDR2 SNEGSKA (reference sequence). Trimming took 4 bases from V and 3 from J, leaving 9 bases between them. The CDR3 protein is CSAKSGDTEAFF. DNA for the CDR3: TGCAGTGCTAAATCCGGGGACACTGAAGCTTTCTTT.

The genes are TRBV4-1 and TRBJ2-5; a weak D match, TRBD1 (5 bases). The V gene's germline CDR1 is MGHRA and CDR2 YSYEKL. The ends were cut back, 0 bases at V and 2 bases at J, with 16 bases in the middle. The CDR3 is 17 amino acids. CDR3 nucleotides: TGCGCCAGCAGCCAAGATGTTCAGGAGACAGTACAAGAGACCCAGTACTTC. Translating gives CASSQDVQETVQETQYF.

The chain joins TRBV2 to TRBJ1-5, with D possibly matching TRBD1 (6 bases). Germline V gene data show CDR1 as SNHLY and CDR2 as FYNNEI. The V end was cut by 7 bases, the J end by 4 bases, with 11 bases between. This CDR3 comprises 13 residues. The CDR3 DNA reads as TGTGCCAGCAACCGGGACACAAATCAGCCCCAGCATTTT. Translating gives CASNRDTNQPQHF.

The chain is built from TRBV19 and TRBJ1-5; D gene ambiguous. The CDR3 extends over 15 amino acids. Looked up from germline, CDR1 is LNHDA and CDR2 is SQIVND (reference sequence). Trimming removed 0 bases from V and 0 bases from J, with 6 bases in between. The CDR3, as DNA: TGTGCCAGTAGTATAGATCGAGATAGCAATCAGCCCCAGCATTTT. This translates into CASSIDRDSNQPQHF.

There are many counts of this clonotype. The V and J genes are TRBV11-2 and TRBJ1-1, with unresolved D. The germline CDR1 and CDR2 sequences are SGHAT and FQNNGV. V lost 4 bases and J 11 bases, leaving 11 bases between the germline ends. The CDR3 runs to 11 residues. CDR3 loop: CASSSNGLAFF. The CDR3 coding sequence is TGTGCCAGCAGCTCGAACGGCTTGGCTTTCTTT.

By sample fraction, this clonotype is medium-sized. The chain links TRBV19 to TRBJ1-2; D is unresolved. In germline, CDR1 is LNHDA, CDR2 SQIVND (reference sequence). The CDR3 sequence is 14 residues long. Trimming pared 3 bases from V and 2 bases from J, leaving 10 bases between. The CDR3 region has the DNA TGTGCCAGTAGTATCCGCAGCAGCAACTATGGCTACACCTTC. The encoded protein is CASSIRSSNYGYTF.

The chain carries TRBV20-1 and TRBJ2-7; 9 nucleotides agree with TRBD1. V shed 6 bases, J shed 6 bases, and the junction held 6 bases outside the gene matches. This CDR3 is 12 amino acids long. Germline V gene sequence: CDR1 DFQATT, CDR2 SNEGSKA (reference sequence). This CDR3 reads CSAKDRGREQYF. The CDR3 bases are TGCAGTGCCAAGGACAGGGGCCGCGAGCAGTACTTC.

DNA of the CDR3: TGTGCCAGCAGCTCCCCCCAATTGGAGCAGTTCTTC. Protein: CASSSPQLEQFF. The chain uses TRBV11-2 and TRBJ2-1; D gene ambiguous. Germline assignment: CDR1 SGHAT and CDR2 FQNNGV. The CDR3 sequence is 12 residues long. Trimming took off 4 bases at V and 10 bases at J, with 11 bases between the two ends.

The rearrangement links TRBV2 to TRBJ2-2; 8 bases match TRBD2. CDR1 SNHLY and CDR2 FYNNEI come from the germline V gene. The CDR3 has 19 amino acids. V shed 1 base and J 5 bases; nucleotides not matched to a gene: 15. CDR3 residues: CASSEGRGLGRFATGELFF. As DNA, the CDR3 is TGTGCCAGCAGTGAAGGGAGGGGACTAGGACGGTTCGCTACCGGGGAGCTGTTTTTT.

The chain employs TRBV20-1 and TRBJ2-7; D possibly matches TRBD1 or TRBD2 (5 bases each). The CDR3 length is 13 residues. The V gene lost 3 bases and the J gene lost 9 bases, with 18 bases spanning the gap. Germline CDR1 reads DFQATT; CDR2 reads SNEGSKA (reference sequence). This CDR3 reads CSASGAIRDAQYF. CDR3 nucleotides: TGCAGTGCTAGCGGGGCTATTCGGGACGCGCAGTACTTC.